This entry lists 29 T cell receptor beta chains sequenced from one sample in a study of blood T cell repertoires in COVID-19. Generated by immunoSEQ multiplex PCR, the TCRdb table keeps only in-frame clones and is missing some. The sample yields about 150,000 clones, 87% seen once. The source material was peripheral blood. Receptors originate from a woman in her fifties or sixties with acute or convalescent COVID-19.

The chain joins TRBV30 to TRBJ2-5; TRBD2 might be the D (6 bases). This CDR3 is 12 amino acids long. Germline CDR1 GTSNPN, CDR2 SVGIG (reference sequence). Trimming took off 0 bases at V and 7 bases at J, with 9 bases between the two ends. The chain's CDR3 is CAWSVGGGTQYF. The CDR3 nucleotides are TGTGCCTGGAGTGTGGGGGGTGGGACCCAGTACTTC.

The J gene is TRBJ1-6, the V gene TRBV23-1, with TRBD1 matching over 7 bases. TRBV23-1 is an ORF; its function is uncertain. The CDR3 covers 15 residues. The ends lost 9 bases at V and 9 bases at J; junction bases unmatched: 14. The CDR3 protein is CASKWTGRYRSPLHF. Here the CDR3 DNA reads TGCGCCAGTAAATGGACAGGTAGGTACCGTTCACCCCTCCACTTT.

V and J are TRBV6-6 and TRBJ1-2, with 7 bases matching TRBD1. CDR3 length: 12 amino acids. V shed 6 bases, J shed 4 bases, and the junction held 2 bases outside the gene matches. Looked up from germline, CDR1 is MNHNY and CDR2 is SVGAGI (reference sequence). The CDR3, as DNA: TGTGCCAGCAGCAGACAGGGCTATGGCTACACCTTC. Protein: CASSRQGYGYTF.

To note about this clone: Other DNA sequences of this sample code for an identical CDR3. The chain couples TRBV6-5 to TRBJ2-3, with 7 bases lining up with TRBD1. Germline V gene data show CDR1 as MNHEY and CDR2 as SVGAGI. The CDR3 covers 13 residues. V was pared by 7 bases and J by 4 bases, with 5 bases of the junction left unmatched. DNA of the CDR3: TGTGCCAGCACTCCCCAGGGGGCAGATACGCAGTATTTT. Protein sequence: CASTPQGADTQYF.

The gene calls are TRBV7-3 and TRBJ2-1; TRBD2 aligns across 11 bases. CDR1 is SGHTA and CDR2 is FQGTGA in the germline V gene. The CDR3 is 14 amino acids. J lost 10 bases, V lost 5 bases, and 7 bases had no gene match. CDR3 residues: CASSMGLADDEQFF. The CDR3 DNA is TGTGCCAGCAGCATGGGACTAGCGGATGACGAGCAGTTCTTC.

This chain links TRBV30 with TRBJ2-6; D is possibly TRBD1 (6 bases). CDR3 length: 16 residues. V lost 2 bases to trimming and J lost 1 base, with 12 bases between them. CDR1 is GTSNPN and CDR2 is SVGIG in the germline V gene (reference sequence). The CDR3 DNA follows: TGTGCCTGGAGTAGGGGGATGGCTTCTGGGGCCAACGTCCTGACTTTC. Translated: CAWSRGMASGANVLTF.

The chain employs TRBV28 and TRBJ1-4, with TRBD1 matching over 10 bases. Germline CDR1 MDHEN, CDR2 SYDVKM. CDR3 length: 14 residues. The junction had 4 bases not matched to a gene; V was cut back by 6 bases and J by 6 bases. As DNA, the CDR3 is TGTGCCAGCAGGCGGACAGGGGGATATGAAAAACTGTTTTTT. As protein: CASRRTGGYEKLFF.

The chain couples TRBV6-6 to TRBJ2-7; 11 bases align to TRBD2. The CDR3 consists of 16 residues. The ends lost 5 bases at V and 7 bases at J; junction bases unmatched: 13. CDR1 is MNHNY and CDR2 is SVGAGI in the germline V gene (reference sequence). This CDR3 is CASSRLAGGYQEEQYF. The CDR3 coding sequence is TGTGCCAGCAGTCGATTAGCGGGAGGGTATCAAGAGGAGCAGTACTTC.

V gene TRBV10-3 combines with J gene TRBJ1-1; TRBD1 matches 7 bases. The V gene end was trimmed by 6 bases and the J gene end by 5 bases; junction bases not matched to a gene: 9. Germline V gene sequence: CDR1 ENHRY, CDR2 SYGVKD. CDR3 length: 14 residues. CDR3 in amino acids: CAIRRIGGETEAFF. The CDR3 DNA reads as TGTGCCATCAGGAGAATAGGGGGCGAGACTGAAGCTTTCTTT.

The CDR3, as DNA: TGTGCCAGCAGCAACGGACAGGGGGTTGAGGAGCAGTTCTTC. It codes for CASSNGQGVEEQFF. This chain joins TRBV7-9 and TRBJ2-1, with TRBD1 matching 10 bases. Germline-derived CDR1 and CDR2 are SEHNR and FQNEAQ (reference sequence). The CDR3 spans 14 residues. V gave up 5 bases and J gave up 10 bases; unmatched junction bases: 8.

This clone was seen only once. This chain links TRBV9 with TRBJ2-2, with 13 positions matching TRBD2. The V segment lost 4 bases and the J segment 7 bases; nucleotides outside the gene matches: 7. Germline CDR1 and CDR2: SGDLS and YYNGEE. CDR3 length: 16 residues. The CDR3 bases are TGTGCCAGCAGCAAACTAGCGGGAGGGCCGAGCGGGGAGCTGTTTTTT. Residues: CASSKLAGGPSGELFF.

The chain joins TRBV27 to TRBJ1-2; D perhaps matches TRBD1 (6 bases). Germline V gene sequence: CDR1 MNHEY, CDR2 SMNVEV (reference sequence). This CDR3 contains 15 residues. With 3 bases removed from V and 1 base from J, the gap between germline ends came to 12 bases. In DNA, the CDR3 is TGTGCCAGCAGTTTGGAGTCAGGGGTTAACTATGGCTACACCTTC. Translating gives CASSLESGVNYGYTF.

The rearrangement links TRBV30 to TRBJ1-1; D may be TRBD1 (6 bases). CDR1 is GTSNPN and CDR2 is SVGIG in the germline V gene (reference sequence). Trimming stripped 5 bases from V and 2 bases from J, with 9 bases between. This CDR3 has 12 amino acids. Here the CDR3 DNA reads TGTGCCTGGGTACAGGGAAACACTGAAGCTTTCTTT. Translating it yields CAWVQGNTEAFF.

This clone was seen a handful of times. The V and J genes are TRBV4-1 and TRBJ1-1, with 9 bases matching TRBD1. The CDR3 is 15 residues long. Germline-derived CDR1 and CDR2 are MGHRA and YSYEKL. V was clipped by 3 bases and J by 0 bases; unmatched bases: 2. Here the CDR3 reads CASSQGQGLNTEAFF. The CDR3 nucleotides are TGCGCCAGCAGCCAGGGACAGGGTCTGAACACTGAAGCTTTCTTT.

This chain connects TRBV19 to TRBJ1-2; D remains ambiguous. V was pared by 1 base and J by 4 bases, with 19 bases between. The CDR3 is 17 residues long. Germline CDR1 LNHDA, CDR2 SQIVND (reference sequence). This CDR3 reads CASSIAAYPPEGYGYTF. The CDR3 coding sequence is TGTGCCAGTAGTATAGCTGCATACCCTCCTGAGGGCTATGGCTACACCTTC.

The chain recombines TRBV5-4 with TRBJ2-5; a possible D gene is TRBD2 (6 bases). Trimming cost V 0 bases and J 1 base, with 7 bases left between them. The CDR3 length is 14 residues. Germline-derived CDR1 and CDR2 are SGHNT and YYREEE (reference sequence). The CDR3, as DNA: TGTGCCAGCAGCTTGGCGGGAGCCCAAGAGACCCAGTACTTC. Encoded protein: CASSLAGAQETQYF. Variable domain in full (rest from reference TRBV5-4 and TRBJ2-5): ETGVTQSPTHLIKTRGQQVTLRCSSQSGHNTVSWYQQALGQGPQFIFQYYREEENGRGNFPPRFSGLQFPNYSSELNVNALELDDSALYLCASSLAGAQETQYFGPGTRLLVL.

The chain carries TRBV21-1 and TRBJ1-6; the table's D call TRBD1 went unverified against the DNA. TRBV21-1 is reported as a pseudogene. The CDR3 contains 17 residues. The CDR3 sequence is CASSAGILGEGSSPLHF. In DNA, the CDR3 is TGTGCCAGCAGCGCCGGAATCTTAGGGGAAGGTAGTTCACCCCTCCACTTT.

CDR3 residues: CASSLVVNRGNTEAFF. The CDR3 DNA reads as TGTGCCAGCAGCTTAGTTGTGAACAGGGGGAACACTGAAGCTTTCTTT. The J gene is TRBJ1-1, the V gene TRBV7-9, with 7 nucleotides matching TRBD1. J gave up 1 base and V 1 base, and 6 bases lay outside the gene matches. The CDR3 length is 16 residues. The V gene's germline CDR1 is SEHNR and CDR2 FQNEAQ (reference sequence).

V gene TRBV5-1 combines with J gene TRBJ2-3; D perhaps matches TRBD2 (6 bases). The CDR3 totals 15 residues. The V and J ends lost 4 bases and 2 bases respectively, with 14 bases between them. Germline V lookup: CDR1 SGHRS, CDR2 YFSETQ. The DNA for the CDR3 is TGCGCCAGCAGCCTCGGACTAACGTACACAGATACGCAGTATTTT. Its translation: CASSLGLTYTDTQYF.

The chain employs TRBV7-2 and TRBJ2-7; 9 bases agree with TRBD2. The length of the CDR3 is 13 residues. The J segment lost 12 bases and the V segment lost 0 bases, leaving 6 bases of the junction unmatched. CDR1 is SGHTA, CDR2 FQGNSA, per germline. CDR3 amino acids: CASSLAETSGMYF. The DNA for the CDR3 is TGTGCCAGCAGCTTAGCGGAGACTAGCGGTATGTACTTC.

The CDR3 DNA reads as TGCGCCAGCAAGGGGACAGGCGAGACCCAGTACTTC. This encodes CASKGTGETQYF. This chain uses TRBV5-1 with TRBJ2-5; 8 nucleotides match TRBD1. Trimming took 6 bases from V and 5 from J; bases not matched to a gene: 3. The CDR3 is made up of 12 amino acids. Germline-derived CDR1 and CDR2 are SGHRS and YFSETQ.

The CDR3 DNA follows: TGTGCCAGCAGCTTAGGGGAGTTACAGGGACGTGGCTACACCTTC. Its translation: CASSLGELQGRGYTF. This chain links TRBV7-2 with TRBJ1-2; maybe TRBD1 (6 bases). The V gene's germline CDR1 is SGHTA and CDR2 FQGNSA. Trimming removed 1 base at V and 7 bases at J, with 16 bases between. CDR3 size: 15 residues.

The chain recombines TRBV5-1 with TRBJ2-2, with 7 nucleotides matching TRBD1. Germline CDR1 SGHRS, CDR2 YFSETQ. The CDR3 has 15 amino acids. Unmatched junction bases numbered 2, after V lost 2 bases and J lost 1 base. The CDR3, as DNA: TGCGCCAGCAGCTTTTACAGGGGGAACACCGGGGAGCTGTTTTTT. Its protein is CASSFYRGNTGELFF.

V gene TRBV5-1 combines with J gene TRBJ1-2; no definite D call. Germline V gives CDR1 SGHRS, CDR2 YFSETQ. Trimming left V 0 bases short and J 6 bases short, with 12 bases between. CDR3 size: 14 residues. The DNA for the CDR3 is TGCGCCAGCAGCTTGGCCTTTACAGTGCATGGCTACACCTTC. Amino acids: CASSLAFTVHGYTF.

This clone turned up a few times. This sequence joins TRBV19 and TRBJ1-1; 7 bases map to TRBD1. V shed 4 bases and J 7 bases; nucleotides not matched to a gene: 18. The CDR3 runs to 17 residues. CDR1 is LNHDA, CDR2 SQIVND, per germline (reference sequence). CDR3 in amino acids: CASSNSLSSGTAYEAFF. The CDR3 DNA sequence: TGTGCCAGTAGTAATTCCTTGTCGTCCGGGACAGCCTATGAAGCTTTCTTT.

In its sample, this clone was seen once. The V gene is TRBV12-3 or TRBV12-4, the J gene TRBJ1-1; D not resolved. Trimming took 6 bases from V and 5 from J, leaving 13 bases between them. The CDR3 is 13 residues long. The CDR3, as DNA: TGTGCCAGCAGCCGGACTGCTGGAACTGAAGCTTTCTTT. This sequence encodes CASSRTAGTEAFF.

The J gene is TRBJ2-3, the V gene TRBV7-3, with D hard to call. Germline V gives CDR1 SGHTA, CDR2 FQGTGA. CDR3 size: 14 residues. V lost 4 bases and J lost 0, with 8 bases in between. CDR3 region: CASSSAASTDTQYF. The CDR3 DNA reads as TGTGCCAGCAGCTCCGCGGCTAGCACAGATACGCAGTATTTT.

CDR3 nucleotides: TGTGCCAGTAGTAGAATCACAGGGGAGGTAAACATTCAGTACTTC. Translating gives CASSRITGEVNIQYF. The chain employs TRBV19 and TRBJ2-4; a possible D gene is TRBD1 (7 bases). The CDR3 covers 15 residues. Trimming left V 4 bases short and J 6 bases short, with 16 bases between. CDR1 LNHDA and CDR2 SQIVND come from the germline V gene (reference sequence).

The chain uses TRBV4-2 and TRBJ2-7; a weak D match, TRBD1 (6 bases). Germline lookup yields CDR1 LGHNA and CDR2 YNFKEQ. Trimming shortened V by 1 base and J by 3 bases, and 16 bases separated the two germline ends. The CDR3 covers 16 residues. For the CDR3, the DNA is TGTGCCAGCAGCCAAGTGGGGACAACTAGGGACTACGAGCAGTACTTC. Translating gives CASSQVGTTRDYEQYF.